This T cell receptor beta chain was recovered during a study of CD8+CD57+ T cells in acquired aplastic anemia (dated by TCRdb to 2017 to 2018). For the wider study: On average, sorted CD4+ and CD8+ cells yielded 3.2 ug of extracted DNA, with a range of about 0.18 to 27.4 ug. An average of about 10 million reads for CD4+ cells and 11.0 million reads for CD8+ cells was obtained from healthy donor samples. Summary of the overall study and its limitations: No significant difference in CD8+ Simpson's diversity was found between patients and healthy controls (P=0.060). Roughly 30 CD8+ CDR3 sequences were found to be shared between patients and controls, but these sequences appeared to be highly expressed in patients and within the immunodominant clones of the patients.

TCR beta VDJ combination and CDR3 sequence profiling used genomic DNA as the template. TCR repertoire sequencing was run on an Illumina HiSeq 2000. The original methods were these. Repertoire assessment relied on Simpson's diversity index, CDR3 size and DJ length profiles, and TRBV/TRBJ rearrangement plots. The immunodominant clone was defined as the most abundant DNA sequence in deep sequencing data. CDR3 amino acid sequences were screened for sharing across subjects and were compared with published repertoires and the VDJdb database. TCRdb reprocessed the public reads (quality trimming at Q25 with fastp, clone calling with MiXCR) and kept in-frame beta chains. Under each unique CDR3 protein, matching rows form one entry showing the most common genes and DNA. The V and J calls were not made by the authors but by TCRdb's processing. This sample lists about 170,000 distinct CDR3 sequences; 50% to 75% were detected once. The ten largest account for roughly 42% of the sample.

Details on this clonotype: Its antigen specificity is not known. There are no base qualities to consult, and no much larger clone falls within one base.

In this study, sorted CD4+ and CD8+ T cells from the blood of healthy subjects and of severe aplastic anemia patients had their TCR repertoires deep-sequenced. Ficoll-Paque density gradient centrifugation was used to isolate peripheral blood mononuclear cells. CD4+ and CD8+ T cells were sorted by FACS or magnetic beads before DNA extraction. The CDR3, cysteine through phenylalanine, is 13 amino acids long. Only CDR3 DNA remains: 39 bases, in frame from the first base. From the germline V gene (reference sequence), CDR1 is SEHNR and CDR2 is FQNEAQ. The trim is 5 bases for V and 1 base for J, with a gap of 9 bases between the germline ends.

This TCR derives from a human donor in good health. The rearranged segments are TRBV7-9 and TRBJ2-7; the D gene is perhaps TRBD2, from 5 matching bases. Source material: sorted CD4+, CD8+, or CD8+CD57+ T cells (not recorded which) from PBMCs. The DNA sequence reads TGTGCCAGCAGCCCAAGGACTTCCTACGAGCAGTACTTC. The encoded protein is CASSPRTSYEQYF.